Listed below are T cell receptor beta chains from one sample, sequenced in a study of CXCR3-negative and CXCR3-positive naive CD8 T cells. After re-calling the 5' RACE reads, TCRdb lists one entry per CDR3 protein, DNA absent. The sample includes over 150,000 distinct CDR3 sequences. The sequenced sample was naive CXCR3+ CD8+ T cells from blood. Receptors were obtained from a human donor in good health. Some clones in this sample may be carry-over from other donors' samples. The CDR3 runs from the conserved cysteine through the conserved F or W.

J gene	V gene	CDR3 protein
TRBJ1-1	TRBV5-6	CASSLVPNTEAFF
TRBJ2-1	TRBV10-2	CASRTIYNEQFF
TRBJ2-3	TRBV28	CASSSLRRGGRAGDTQYF
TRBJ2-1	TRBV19	CASSWSAGGVYNEQFF
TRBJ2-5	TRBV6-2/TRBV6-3	CASRPQALTTGTQETQYF
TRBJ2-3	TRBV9	CASSRAPGTDTQYF
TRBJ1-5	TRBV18	CASSPYPDRGRSQPQHF
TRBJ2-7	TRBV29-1	CSGGLGPTYEQYF
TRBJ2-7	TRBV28	CASSARQGALTYEQYF
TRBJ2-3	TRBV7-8	CASSPKDSGRASDTQYF
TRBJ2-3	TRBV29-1	CSVAGLAGYTDTQYF
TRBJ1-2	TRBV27	CASRDTGYYGYTF
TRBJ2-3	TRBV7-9	CASSLIPGLADTDTQYF
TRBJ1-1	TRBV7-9	CASSLAATEAFF
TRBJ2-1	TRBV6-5	CASSAALSYNEQFF
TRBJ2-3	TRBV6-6	CASSYFGGDTDTQYF
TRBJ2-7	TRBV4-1	CASSPGTGNIYEQYF